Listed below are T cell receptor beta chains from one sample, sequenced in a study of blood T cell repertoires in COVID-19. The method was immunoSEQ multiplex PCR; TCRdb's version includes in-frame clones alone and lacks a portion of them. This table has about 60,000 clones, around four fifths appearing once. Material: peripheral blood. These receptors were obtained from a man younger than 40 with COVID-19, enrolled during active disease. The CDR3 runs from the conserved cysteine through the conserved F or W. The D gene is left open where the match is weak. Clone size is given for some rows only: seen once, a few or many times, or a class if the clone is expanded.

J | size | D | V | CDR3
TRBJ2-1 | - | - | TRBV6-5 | CAAGDPEGQFF
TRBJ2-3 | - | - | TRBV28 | CASSSRGRESRDTQYF
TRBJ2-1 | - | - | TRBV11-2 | CASSFTGAGGNPFF
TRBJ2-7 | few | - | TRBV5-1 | CASSLRLDEQYF
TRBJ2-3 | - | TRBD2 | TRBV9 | CASSETSVPDTQYF
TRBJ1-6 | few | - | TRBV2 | CASSEGWGGSPLHF
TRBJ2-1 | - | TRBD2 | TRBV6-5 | CASSYSASGRFNEQFF
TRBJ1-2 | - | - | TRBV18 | CASSPPDSSYGYTF
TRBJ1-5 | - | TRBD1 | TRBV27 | CASSRHIPPGQGDAQPQHF
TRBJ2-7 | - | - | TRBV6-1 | CASSEVRVYEQYF
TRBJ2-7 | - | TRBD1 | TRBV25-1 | CASSGGQGAYEQYF
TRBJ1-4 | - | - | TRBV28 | CASSLGGVTNEKLFF
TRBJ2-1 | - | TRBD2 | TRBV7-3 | CASSYGLAGGREQFF
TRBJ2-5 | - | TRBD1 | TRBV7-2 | CASSLGQIQETQYF
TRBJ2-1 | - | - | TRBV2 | CASSEQLESEQFF
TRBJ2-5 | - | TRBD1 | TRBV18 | CASSPVQGQGTQYF
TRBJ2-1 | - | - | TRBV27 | CASSPSSREQFF
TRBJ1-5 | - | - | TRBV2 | CASRGRGNQPQHF
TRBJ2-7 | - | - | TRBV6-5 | CASWSRLGAYEQYF
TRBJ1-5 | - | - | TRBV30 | CAWSRDINQPQHF
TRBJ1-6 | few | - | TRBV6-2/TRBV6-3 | CASSYRELLSPLHF
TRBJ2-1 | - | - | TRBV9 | CASSVDSGYEQFF
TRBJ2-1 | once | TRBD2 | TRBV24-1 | CATSDRLAGVSNEQFF
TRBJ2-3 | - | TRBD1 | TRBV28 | CASSPPGQGYDTQYF
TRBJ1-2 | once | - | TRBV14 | CASSQVRGYGYTF
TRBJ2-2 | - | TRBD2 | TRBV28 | CASSLRSGDSTGELFF
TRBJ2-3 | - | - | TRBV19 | CASAGSTDTQYF
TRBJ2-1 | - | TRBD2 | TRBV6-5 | CASSYSGGSGQNEQFF
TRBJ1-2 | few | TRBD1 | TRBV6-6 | CASRLDRGGYGYTF
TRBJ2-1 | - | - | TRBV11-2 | CASSLANHFGKRYNEQFF
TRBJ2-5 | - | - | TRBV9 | CASSVDQSHQETQYF
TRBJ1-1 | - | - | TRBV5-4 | CATLKQGWNTEAFF
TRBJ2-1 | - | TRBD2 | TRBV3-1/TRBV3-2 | CASSQLGLAGGTPKEQFF
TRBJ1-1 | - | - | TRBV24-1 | CATRASAEYTEAFF
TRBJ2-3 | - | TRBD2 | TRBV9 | CASSPDLSGRSVDTQYF
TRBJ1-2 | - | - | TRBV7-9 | CASSIDRMGGYTF
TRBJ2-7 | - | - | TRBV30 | CAWSLGSSYEQYF
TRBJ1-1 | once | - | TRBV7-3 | CASSSLGATEAFF
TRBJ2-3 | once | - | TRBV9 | CASSVGEMADTQYF
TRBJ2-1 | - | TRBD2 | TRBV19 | CASSQGLAGNEQFF
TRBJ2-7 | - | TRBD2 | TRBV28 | CASHAQGAGARGEQYF
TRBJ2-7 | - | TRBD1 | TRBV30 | CATSTGTGAYEQYF
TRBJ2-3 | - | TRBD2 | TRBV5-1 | CASHSGDTSTDTQYF
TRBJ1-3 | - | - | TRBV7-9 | CASSFGQASGNTIYF
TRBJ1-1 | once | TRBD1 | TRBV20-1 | CSASPRTGMNTEAFF
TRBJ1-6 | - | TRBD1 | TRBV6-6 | CASSLQMGRGYNSPLHF
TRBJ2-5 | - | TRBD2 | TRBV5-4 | CASSFNMGGSETQYF
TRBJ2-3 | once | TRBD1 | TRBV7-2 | CASSLDDRVGDTQYF